The sequence of this T cell receptor beta chain was determined in a study of cytomegalovirus exposure and HLA in healthy donors. Study-level results: Three of the chains that were CMV-associated were confirmed in vitro to be specific for CMV antigens. For most TCR sequences rarity was the rule, although some public TCRs occurred in many donors.

Germline loops: CDR1 SGDLS, CDR2 YYNGEE. This CDR3 has 16 residues. Trimming left V 1 base short and J 3 bases short, with 16 bases between. A word on this clone: Its target is unknown.

Here immunoSEQ multiplex PCR was the method, and the copy in TCRdb shows in-frame clones only, minus some. The sample consists of approximately 260,000 clones, around 85% of them appearing once. The sequencing input was PBMCs. This TCR was recovered from a young woman in good health and CMV-seropositive. This chain joins TRBV9 and TRBJ2-5; maybe TRBD2 (6 bases). The CDR3 bases are TGTGCCAGCAGCGTATTTCGGGGACTCCCCGAAGAGACCCAGTACTTC. It specifies CASSVFRGLPEETQYF.